This is a list of T cell receptor beta chains from one sample in a study of control samples from healthy donors and cancer patients. TCRdb's table, derived via immunoSEQ multiplex PCR, lists solely in-frame clones and lacks some. Among some 130,000 clones, 92% were seen once, and the ten largest hold approximately 11%. The specimen was blood. These receptors were taken from a man younger than 45 in good health. The CDR3 runs from the conserved cysteine through the conserved F or W. Fields, in order: clone size, J gene, D gene, V gene, CDR3 protein, CDR3 DNA. D genes are given only for firm matches. Size values are once, few and many counts, or a class for expanded clones, and some rows have none.

abundance: NA; j_gene: TRBJ2-5; d_gene: NA; v_gene: TRBV5-6; CDR3aa: CASSLFSVGRGETQYF; CDR3nt: TGTGCCAGCAGCTTGTTCTCTGTAGGCAGAGGGGAGACCCAGTACTTC
abundance: NA; j_gene: TRBJ2-3; d_gene: NA; v_gene: TRBV11-2; CDR3aa: CASSLVGGPTDTQYF; CDR3nt: TGTGCCAGCAGCTTAGTTGGCGGACCCACAGATACGCAGTATTTT
abundance: NA; j_gene: TRBJ2-1; d_gene: TRBD1; v_gene: TRBV19; CDR3aa: CASSIFGMGQGGNEQFF; CDR3nt: TGTGCCAGTAGTATATTCGGGATGGGACAGGGAGGGAATGAGCAGTTCTTC
abundance: NA; j_gene: TRBJ1-5; d_gene: NA; v_gene: TRBV19; CDR3aa: CASSAYRPEWNQPQHF; CDR3nt: TGTGCCAGTAGTGCGTACAGGCCGGAGTGGAATCAGCCCCAGCATTTT
abundance: NA; j_gene: TRBJ1-3; d_gene: NA; v_gene: TRBV18; CDR3aa: CASSPPGSTYSGNTIYF; CDR3nt: TGTGCCAGCTCACCACCGGGCAGTACCTACTCTGGAAACACCATATATTTT
abundance: NA; j_gene: TRBJ1-5; d_gene: TRBD1; v_gene: TRBV2; CDR3aa: CASNGQGVYNQPQHF; CDR3nt: TGTGCCAGCAACGGACAGGGGGTATACAATCAGCCCCAGCATTTT
abundance: NA; j_gene: TRBJ1-6; d_gene: TRBD1; v_gene: TRBV2; CDR3aa: CASSLLDRVVNSPLHF; CDR3nt: TGTGCCAGCTCCCTCCTCGACAGGGTCGTGAATTCACCCCTCCACTTT
abundance: NA; j_gene: TRBJ2-1; d_gene: NA; v_gene: TRBV19; CDR3aa: CASSVRQNNEQFF; CDR3nt: TGTGCCAGTAGTGTGCGACAGAACAATGAGCAGTTCTTC
abundance: NA; j_gene: TRBJ1-3; d_gene: NA; v_gene: TRBV28; CDR3aa: CASSSTGWDGNTIYF; CDR3nt: TGCGCCAGCAGTTCAACAGGGTGGGATGGAAACACCATATATTTT
abundance: NA; j_gene: TRBJ2-2; d_gene: NA; v_gene: TRBV14; CDR3aa: CASSRNLNTGELFF; CDR3nt: TGTGCCAGCAGCAGAAATTTGAACACCGGGGAGCTGTTTTTT
abundance: NA; j_gene: TRBJ2-5; d_gene: TRBD2; v_gene: TRBV15; CDR3aa: CATSIRTSGDIQETQYF; CDR3nt: TGTGCCACCAGCATCAGGACTAGCGGAGACATCCAAGAGACCCAGTACTTC
abundance: once; j_gene: TRBJ1-4; d_gene: NA; v_gene: TRBV12-2; CDR3aa: CASHETGRPGATNEKLFF; CDR3nt: TGTGCAAGTCACGAAACAGGGCGCCCCGGGGCAACTAATGAAAAACTGTTTTTT
abundance: NA; j_gene: TRBJ2-7; d_gene: NA; v_gene: TRBV12-2; CDR3aa: CASRFVSKQEGIGTYEQYF; CDR3nt: TGTGCAAGTCGCTTTGTCTCGAAGCAAGAAGGGATAGGAACCTACGAGCAGTACTTC
abundance: NA; j_gene: TRBJ2-7; d_gene: TRBD1; v_gene: TRBV3-1/TRBV3-2; CDR3aa: CASSQAQGAMYEQYF; CDR3nt: TGTGCCAGCAGCCAAGCACAGGGGGCGATGTACGAGCAGTACTTC
abundance: NA; j_gene: TRBJ2-3; d_gene: NA; v_gene: TRBV12-3/TRBV12-4; CDR3aa: CASSKGGTDTQYF; CDR3nt: TGTGCCAGCAGTAAAGGGGGTACAGATACGCAGTATTTT
abundance: NA; j_gene: TRBJ2-2; d_gene: TRBD1; v_gene: TRBV2; CDR3aa: CASTRDRVGTGELFF; CDR3nt: TGTGCCAGCACGCGGGACAGGGTAGGGACCGGGGAGCTGTTTTTT
abundance: NA; j_gene: TRBJ2-5; d_gene: NA; v_gene: TRBV18; CDR3aa: CASSPNERTQYF; CDR3nt: TGTGCCAGCTCACCAAACGAGCGGACCCAGTACTTC
abundance: few; j_gene: TRBJ1-2; d_gene: NA; v_gene: TRBV28; CDR3aa: CASSSNLGIEYGYTF; CDR3nt: TGTGCCAGCAGCTCAAATTTGGGGATTGAGTATGGCTACACCTTC
abundance: NA; j_gene: TRBJ1-5; d_gene: TRBD1; v_gene: TRBV5-1; CDR3aa: CASSLARDSEPSGNQPQHF; CDR3nt: TGCGCCAGCAGCTTAGCGAGGGACAGCGAACCTTCGGGCAATCAGCCCCAGCATTTT
abundance: NA; j_gene: TRBJ1-1; d_gene: NA; v_gene: TRBV11-2; CDR3aa: CASSLELLTEAFF; CDR3nt: TGTGCCAGCAGCTTAGAGTTGCTGACTGAAGCTTTCTTT
abundance: NA; j_gene: TRBJ1-2; d_gene: NA; v_gene: TRBV19; CDR3aa: CASSIWGSGGYTF; CDR3nt: TGTGCCAGTAGTATTTGGGGTTCAGGCGGCTACACCTTC
abundance: NA; j_gene: TRBJ2-5; d_gene: TRBD1; v_gene: TRBV5-6; CDR3aa: CASSLLRDRGETQYF; CDR3nt: TGTGCCAGCAGCTTACTCCGGGACAGGGGAGAGACCCAGTACTTC
abundance: NA; j_gene: TRBJ1-2; d_gene: TRBD1; v_gene: TRBV15; CDR3aa: CATSRDRDRHGYTF; CDR3nt: TGTGCCACCAGCAGAGACCGGGACAGACATGGCTACACCTTC
abundance: once; j_gene: TRBJ1-1; d_gene: TRBD1; v_gene: TRBV28; CDR3aa: CAWTENRGRRTEAFF; CDR3nt: TGTGCCTGGACCGAAAACAGGGGGCGTCGGACTGAAGCTTTCTTT
abundance: NA; j_gene: TRBJ2-2; d_gene: NA; v_gene: TRBV5-1; CDR3aa: CASSYRVDGELFF; CDR3nt: TGCGCCAGCAGTTATAGGGTGGACGGGGAGCTGTTTTTT
abundance: once; j_gene: TRBJ1-2; d_gene: TRBD1; v_gene: TRBV10-3; CDR3aa: CAISEPPGQVYGYTF; CDR3nt: TGTGCCATCAGTGAGCCGCCGGGACAGGTTTATGGCTACACCTTC
abundance: NA; j_gene: TRBJ2-7; d_gene: NA; v_gene: TRBV7-9; CDR3aa: CASSSRRDSPSYEQYF; CDR3nt: TGTGCCAGCAGCTCACGGCGGGACAGTCCCTCCTACGAGCAGTACTTC
abundance: NA; j_gene: TRBJ2-2; d_gene: TRBD2; v_gene: TRBV5-4; CDR3aa: CASSRIKLAGNTGELFF; CDR3nt: TGTGCCAGCAGCCGGATCAAGCTAGCGGGTAACACCGGGGAGCTGTTTTTT
abundance: NA; j_gene: TRBJ1-6; d_gene: NA; v_gene: TRBV30; CDR3aa: CAWSFHNLGSYNSPLHF; CDR3nt: TGTGCCTGGAGTTTCCACAATCTCGGGTCCTATAATTCACCCCTCCACTTT
abundance: NA; j_gene: TRBJ2-1; d_gene: NA; v_gene: TRBV9; CDR3aa: CASSVATGGYLNEQFF; CDR3nt: TGTGCCAGCAGCGTAGCTACTGGGGGCTACCTCAATGAGCAGTTCTTC
abundance: NA; j_gene: TRBJ2-1; d_gene: TRBD2; v_gene: TRBV7-9; CDR3aa: CASSSGLEGEQFF; CDR3nt: TGTGCCAGCAGCTCGGGACTAGAGGGTGAGCAGTTCTTC
abundance: NA; j_gene: TRBJ1-2; d_gene: NA; v_gene: TRBV5-4; CDR3aa: CASSLDLKAAGNYGYTF; CDR3nt: TGTGCCAGCAGCTTGGACCTTAAGGCGGCTGGTAACTATGGCTACACCTTC
abundance: NA; j_gene: TRBJ1-3; d_gene: TRBD1; v_gene: TRBV4-1; CDR3aa: CASSTRDRGNTIYF; CDR3nt: TGCGCCAGCAGCACTCGGGACAGAGGAAACACCATATATTTT
abundance: few; j_gene: TRBJ2-6; d_gene: NA; v_gene: TRBV7-9; CDR3aa: CASSLGGTGANVLTF; CDR3nt: TGTGCCAGCAGCTTAGGAGGGACTGGGGCCAACGTCCTGACTTTC
abundance: NA; j_gene: TRBJ2-7; d_gene: NA; v_gene: TRBV6-6; CDR3aa: CASSYKTASYEQYF; CDR3nt: TGTGCCAGCAGTTACAAGACAGCGTCCTACGAGCAGTACTTC
abundance: NA; j_gene: TRBJ2-7; d_gene: TRBD1; v_gene: TRBV6-2/TRBV6-3; CDR3aa: CASSYPETGVYEQYF; CDR3nt: TGTGCCAGCAGTTACCCTGAGACAGGGGTCTACGAGCAGTACTTC
abundance: NA; j_gene: TRBJ2-5; d_gene: TRBD1; v_gene: TRBV25-1; CDR3aa: CASRPSGSSRGETQYF; CDR3nt: TGTGCCAGCAGGCCATCGGGTTCTAGCAGGGGGGAGACCCAGTACTTC
abundance: NA; j_gene: TRBJ1-2; d_gene: NA; v_gene: TRBV7-9; CDR3aa: CASSLTQGYGYTF; CDR3nt: TGTGCCAGCAGCCTAACTCAGGGCTATGGCTACACCTTC
abundance: once; j_gene: TRBJ1-2; d_gene: TRBD1; v_gene: TRBV9; CDR3aa: CASSIRRTGFNYGYTF; CDR3nt: TGTGCCAGCAGCATACGTCGGACAGGGTTTAACTATGGCTACACCTTC
abundance: once; j_gene: TRBJ2-5; d_gene: TRBD2; v_gene: TRBV28; CDR3aa: CASSNTGGRETQYF; CDR3nt: TGTGCCAGCAGTAACACGGGGGGGCGAGAGACCCAGTACTTC
abundance: NA; j_gene: TRBJ2-1; d_gene: NA; v_gene: TRBV29-1; CDR3aa: CSVDQGWGPNEQFF; CDR3nt: TGCAGCGTTGATCAGGGTTGGGGCCCCAATGAGCAGTTCTTC
abundance: NA; j_gene: TRBJ2-7; d_gene: TRBD2; v_gene: TRBV19; CDR3aa: CASSPGGGPGEQYF; CDR3nt: TGTGCCAGTAGTCCCGGGGGAGGGCCTGGAGAGCAGTACTTC
abundance: NA; j_gene: TRBJ2-7; d_gene: NA; v_gene: TRBV7-2; CDR3aa: CASSLEWTKVSYEQYF; CDR3nt: TGTGCCAGCAGCTTAGAGTGGACTAAGGTTTCTTACGAGCAGTACTTC
abundance: NA; j_gene: TRBJ1-5; d_gene: NA; v_gene: TRBV30; CDR3aa: CAWSGKGNQPQHF; CDR3nt: TGTGCCTGGAGTGGGAAAGGCAATCAGCCCCAGCATTTT